This entry features one T cell receptor (beta chain) sequence. What it recognizes is unknown. An end of the junction differs from the germline gene, which may be a read error. Reverse transcription of about 0.5 to 1 ug RNA was carried out with random hexamers. TCR beta CDR3 was amplified by immunoSEQ multiplex PCR. This amplification extended across 54 Vbeta and 13 Jbeta segments. TCRdb used MiXCR to reprocess the immunoSEQ multiplex PCR reads, holding one entry per CDR3 protein. Among around 130,000 distinct CDR3 sequences listed, roughly 80% were seen once. The sample originates from a study of CD8 T cells in Susac syndrome. Study-wide results and limits: The study acknowledged a relatively small number of individuals in its TCR sequencing and HLA analysis.

This CDR3 spans 13 amino acids. CDR1 PRHDT and CDR2 FYEKMQ come from the germline V gene (reference sequence). Peripheral blood CD8+ and CD4+ T cells were profiled by TCR beta sequencing. The multiple sclerosis control group comprised treatment-naive patients with stable or active relapsing-remitting disease. The rearrangement uses TRBV13 and TRBJ2-3, with a possible D match to TRBD1 (6 bases). This TCR came from a human donor with multiple sclerosis. Sequencing was done on a sample of CD8+ T cells from PBMCs. The CDR3 nucleotides are TGTGCCAGCAGCCTAGGACAGCCCGAGCGACTGTATTTT. Protein product: CASSLGQPERLYF.